This record covers a single T cell receptor beta chain. How the authors handled the data: Using reference gene primer amplification, nucleated cell counts were estimated. Clones were read by immunoSEQ multiplex PCR, and TCRdb kept only the in-frame ones, dropping some. From that table come the V and J calls and clone size; the DNA was used to work out D and trimming. In the table there are around 260,000 clones, more than 85% of which are singletons. These data belong to a study of blood T cell repertoires in COVID-19. Study-level information: The analysed material was cDNA or gDNA that came from T cells, B-cell-depleted T cells, or PBMCs.

CDR3 length equals 12 residues. Trimming pared 4 bases from V and 6 bases from J, leaving 8 bases between. The germline V gene has CDR1 SGHDT and CDR2 YYEEEE. The V gene is TRBV5-6, the J gene TRBJ1-5; no reliable D call. Source material: peripheral blood. The clonotype originates from a man between 25 and 39 years old with acute or convalescent COVID-19. CDR3 nucleotides: TGTGCCAGCAGCGAGGGCGGTCAGCCCCAGCATTTT. Protein sequence: CASSEGGQPQHF.